The entry below gives a single T cell receptor (beta chain) sequence along with its context. This clone was observed a handful of times. Its antigen has not been determined. The data stem from a study of T cell clonality in common variable immunodeficiency (dated by TCRdb to between 2014 and 2016). For sequencing input, CVID and control samples contributed equivalent amounts of genomic DNA. For every sample, a 60 bp segment covering the rearranged TCRbeta CDR3 region was amplified and then sequenced. The immunoSEQ assay, a bias-corrected multiplex PCR combined with high-throughput sequencing, was used to amplify TCRbeta. The published analysis was carried out like this. Every unique nucleotide sequence counted as a clone and was annotated with V, D and J genes, copy number and frequency. Sequences were labeled productive if in frame, and non-productive if out of frame or containing stop codons. As previously described, clonality was computed from Shannon's entropy. The predicted amino acid sequences of productive clones were used to derive the mean CDR3 Kyte-Doolittle hydropathy. Scaled V gene usage was hierarchically clustered using Manhattan distance and complete linkage with the R hclust function. Sharing of clones by CDR3 amino acid sequence was evaluated by resampling 12 repertoires per group over 100 rounds. The repertoires were screened for over 60 published EBV-specific TCRbeta sequences and roughly 240 published CMV-specific TCRbeta sequences. After two CVID samples that produced fewer than 10,000 sequences were dropped from the analysis, 45 or so CVID repertoires remained. Here the immuneACCESS table is served through TCRdb, limited to in-frame sequences with V and J called. Missing clones are a known gap in these copies; in checked studies unresolved V genes cover under half, and the rest lacks a known reason. V, J and clone size reflect that table, while D and trimming were determined from the DNA. For this sample, about 18,000 clones appear and none is a singleton. The ten largest clones add up to about 2.5% of the sample.

CVID was diagnosed by standard criteria: serum IgG, IgA and/or IgM reduced below normal range, plus specific antibody deficiency. There were 40 to 45 subjects in the CVID group (approximately 15 female and 29 male), ranging in age from about 9 to 65 years, with a mean age of 40. Predominantly Caucasian heritage was noted among both the CVID patients and the healthy controls. Replacement immunoglobulin therapy had been administered to all CVID subjects for at least one year at the time of study participation. At the time of blood collection, no CVID subject was ill or was being treated with immunomodulatory or immunosuppressive medication. Heparinized peripheral whole blood samples of about 4.5 to 9 ml were obtained from each donor. Genomic DNA from adults with common variable immune deficiency (CVID) and from healthy adult controls was used for sequencing of TCRbeta CDR3 repertoires. Diluted blood was density-centrifuged over Hypaque 1077 or Ficoll-Paque to isolate peripheral blood mononuclear cells. Genomic DNA was obtained from unsorted mononuclear cells through either Qiagen column purification or a centrifugation-based method.

What the authors observed across the whole study: Fewer deletions and N-nucleotide insertions were reportedly observed in CVID TCRbeta sequences, and highly modified clones with 13 or more V deletions were reportedly absent from CVID TCRbeta sequences. TCRbeta clonality was higher in CVID subjects than in healthy controls (t-test p = 0.018), and the increase was most characteristic of about a third of subjects. Healthy controls shared more TCRbeta clones with each other than CVID subjects shared among themselves (p < 0.0001). Even though DNA input was the same, control samples had an average of approximately 82,000 unique sequences each, compared with approximately 32,000 in CVID samples. According to the authors, finding the cause of the higher clonality in CVID would require sequencing the repertoires of T cell subpopulations. Differences among patients in the CVID cohort limited the correlations between repertoire features and clinical complications.

Sequenced: peripheral blood mononuclear cells. This receptor was identified in a human donor with common variable immunodeficiency.

CDR3 sequence: CASSPRATSGSGYNEQFF. The sequenced part of the CDR3 DNA is TGTGCCAGCTCACCAAGGGCGACTAGCGGGAGTGGGTACAATGAG. This chain is built from TRBV18 and TRBJ2-1; 12 nucleotides in the junction match TRBD2. The read is 3 residues too short to cover the CDR3 end, so that end is filled in from the germline J gene. Including cysteine and phenylalanine, the CDR3 has 18 amino acids. The DNA shown is the part of the CDR3 that was read: 45 bases, in frame from base 1. Compared with germline, V lacks 2 bases and J lacks 4 bases; bases without a gene match: 9. Reading the germline V gene gives CDR1 KGHSH and CDR2 LQKENI.